These T cell receptor beta chains were read from a single sample in a study of human T cells and chemical hapten exposure. TCRdb re-analysed the RACE reads in MiXCR, keeping a single row per CDR3 protein. This sample has approximately 160,000 distinct CDR3 sequences, with about a quarter found just once. Sequencing was performed on whole blood, taken in connection with sensitization to the hapten diphenylcyclopropenone (DPC). These receptors were obtained from a woman aged 18-35 years with alopecia areata. Some clones in this sample may be carry-over from other donors' samples. CDR3s include the opening cysteine and the closing phenylalanine or tryptophan. D genes are given only for firm matches. Not all rows give a size; the values are once, few, many and, for expanded clones, a class.

clone_size j_call v_call d_call cdr3_aa cdr3_nt
- TRBJ1-5 TRBV6-2/TRBV6-3 - CASSYSSGWYRDKELQPQHF TGTGCCAGCAGTTACTCGAGCGGGTGGTACCGGGACAAGGAGCTTCAGCCCCAGCATTTT
few TRBJ2-3 TRBV4-1 TRBD2 CASSHLSTSGSGDTQYF TGCGCCAGCAGCCACCTATCCACTAGCGGGAGTGGAGATACGCAGTATTTT
once TRBJ1-5 TRBV27 TRBD1 CASSRGTGGRPQHF TGTGCCAGCAGCCGTGGGACAGGGGGGAGGCCCCAGCATTTT
- TRBJ2-2 TRBV4-3 - CASSQEGNLVPGELFF TGTGCCAGCAGCCAAGAAGGGAACTTGGTACCCGGGGAGCTGTTTTTT
- TRBJ2-1 TRBV9 - CASSATGTTNEQFF TGTGCCAGCAGCGCGACCGGGACCACCAATGAGCAGTTCTTC
- TRBJ2-3 TRBV6-5 - CASVEGGTDTQYF TGTGCCAGCGTGGAGGGGGGCACAGATACGCAGTATTTT
- TRBJ1-1 TRBV21-1 - CASSPPLRQGGTEAFF TGTGCCAGCAGCCCGCCTCTACGACAGGGGGGCACTGAAGCTTTCTTT
few TRBJ2-7 TRBV10-3 - CAISERAVYEQYF TGTGCCATCAGTGAGAGGGCCGTCTACGAGCAGTACTTC
many TRBJ2-3 TRBV6-1 - CASSVQQGLGDTQYF TGTGCCAGCAGTGTACAACAGGGTTTAGGAGATACGCAGTATTTT
- TRBJ2-7 TRBV5-1 - CASSLARPGDEQYF TGCGCCAGCAGCTTGGCTCGGCCCGGGGACGAGCAGTACTTC
few TRBJ2-5 TRBV15 TRBD1 CATSSGTAQETQYF TGTGCCACCAGCAGCGGGACAGCCCAAGAGACCCAGTACTTC
many TRBJ2-7 TRBV4-2 - CASSQTGSYEQYF TGTGCCAGCAGCCAGACAGGTTCCTACGAGCAGTACTTC
- TRBJ1-5 TRBV6-2/TRBV6-3 - CASSYSSRNQPQHF TGTGCCAGCAGTTACTCGAGCAGAAATCAGCCCCAGCATTTT
- TRBJ2-5 TRBV20-1 TRBD2 CSARGTSDQETQYF TGCAGTGCTAGAGGGACTAGCGACCAAGAGACCCAGTACTTC
few TRBJ1-1 TRBV7-2 - CASRGLGQRNTEAFF TGTGCCAGCAGAGGGCTAGGACAGCGTAACACTGAAGCTTTCTTT
- TRBJ1-1 TRBV5-1 - CASSLATWAEAFF TGCGCCAGCAGCTTGGCCACCTGGGCTGAAGCTTTCTTT
- TRBJ2-1 TRBV9 TRBD1 CASSVGGQGNEQFF TGTGCCAGCAGCGTAGGGGGACAGGGCAATGAGCAGTTCTTC
- TRBJ1-6 TRBV2 - CASSSRTGNSPLHF TGTGCCAGCAGCTCCCGGACGGGTAATTCACCCCTCCACTTT
- TRBJ1-1 TRBV5-1 - CASSLEATVNTEAFF TGCGCCAGCAGCTTGGAAGCGACAGTGAACACTGAAGCTTTCTTT
- TRBJ1-1 TRBV11-1 TRBD1 CASSLARTGTNTEAFF TGTGCCAGCAGCTTAGCGCGGACAGGAACGAACACTGAAGCTTTCTTT
once TRBJ1-3 TRBV29-1 - CSVERGSGNTIYF TGCAGCGTTGAAAGGGGATCTGGAAACACCATATATTTT
- TRBJ1-2 TRBV10-3 - CAISANRDYGYTF TGTGCCATCAGTGCAAACAGGGACTATGGCTACACCTTC
- TRBJ2-3 TRBV4-1 TRBD2 CASSQEKSGGAYTQYF TGCGCCAGCAGCCAAGAGAAAAGCGGGGGGGCTTATACGCAGTATTTT
- TRBJ1-5 TRBV7-9 - CASSLSSGGQPQHF TGTGCCAGCAGCCTGTCTAGTGGGGGACAGCCCCAGCATTTT
- TRBJ2-7 TRBV9 - CASSQTQISDEQYF TGTGCCAGCAGCCAGACACAGATTAGCGACGAGCAGTACTTC
- TRBJ2-2 TRBV5-1 - CASFPPSQLSGELFF TGCGCCAGCTTCCCCCCTAGCCAGCTGTCCGGGGAGCTGTTTTTT
few TRBJ2-1 TRBV18 TRBD1 CASSPPNGQGYNEQFF TGTGCCAGCTCACCACCGAACGGACAGGGGTACAATGAGCAGTTCTTC
- TRBJ2-1 TRBV24-1 TRBD1 CATSDGPGQGYNEQFF TGTGCCACCAGTGATGGACCGGGACAGGGGTACAATGAGCAGTTCTTC
- TRBJ1-2 TRBV20-1 - CSARDLLGGYGYTF TGCAGTGCTAGAGATCTACTGGGGGGCTATGGCTACACCTTC
- TRBJ2-5 TRBV4-1 TRBD1 CASSQEPQGQETQYF TGCGCCAGCAGCCAAGAACCACAGGGGCAAGAGACCCAGTACTTC
few TRBJ2-1 TRBV6-2/TRBV6-3 TRBD2 CASTSPTSGPYNEQFF TGTGCCAGCACCTCTCCGACTAGCGGGCCTTACAATGAGCAGTTCTTC
many TRBJ1-5 TRBV24-1 TRBD1 CATSGQGSNQPQHF TGTGCCACCAGTGGACAGGGGAGCAATCAGCCCCAGCATTTT
- TRBJ1-5 TRBV5-6 - CASRQWGGNQPQHF TGTGCCAGCAGGCAATGGGGGGGCAATCAGCCCCAGCATTTT
- TRBJ2-7 TRBV4-2 TRBD2 CASSSLLRGGAYEQYF TGTGCCAGCAGCTCGCTCCTGAGGGGAGGGGCTTACGAGCAGTACTTC
few TRBJ1-2 TRBV20-1 TRBD1 CSARDPRTGGSDGYTF TGCAGTGCTAGAGATCCCAGAACAGGGGGAAGTGATGGCTACACCTTC
- TRBJ2-3 TRBV2 - CASSDYLRSTDTQYF TGTGCCAGCAGTGACTACCTGCGGTCCACAGATACGCAGTATTTT
- TRBJ1-4 TRBV18 - CASSPVQVISTNEKLFF TGTGCCAGCTCACCTGTTCAGGTGATATCAACTAATGAAAAACTGTTTTTT
- TRBJ2-3 TRBV20-1 - CSERRPGTDTQYF TGCAGTGAACGGCGGCCAGGCACAGATACGCAGTATTTT
- TRBJ2-3 TRBV5-4 TRBD2 CASSSPGLAGDTQYF TGTGCCAGCAGCTCCCCGGGACTAGCGGGGGATACGCAGTATTTT
- TRBJ1-1 TRBV7-9 - CASSWWGSPMNTEAFF TGTGCCAGCAGCTGGTGGGGGTCCCCGATGAACACTGAAGCTTTCTTT
- TRBJ2-1 TRBV6-4 - CASSEEGDLEQFF TGTGCCAGCAGTGAAGAGGGTGATTTGGAGCAGTTCTTC
many TRBJ2-7 TRBV27 TRBD1 CASSPGQRSYEQYF TGTGCCAGCAGCCCGGGACAGAGGTCCTACGAGCAGTACTTC
few TRBJ2-1 TRBV7-8 - CASSLVRGQGHEQFF TGTGCCAGCAGCTTAGTCCGCGGCCAAGGGCATGAGCAGTTCTTC
few TRBJ1-5 TRBV6-2/TRBV6-3 - CASRKDGAAPQHF TGTGCCAGCAGAAAGGACGGAGCTGCACCCCAGCATTTT
- TRBJ1-5 TRBV20-1 TRBD1 CSAQDREYQPQHF TGCAGTGCTCAGGACAGGGAGTATCAGCCCCAGCATTTT
few TRBJ1-5 TRBV6-2/TRBV6-3 - CASSYGEWPQHF TGTGCCAGCAGTTATGGGGAATGGCCCCAGCATTTT
- TRBJ2-6 TRBV7-9 - CASMGFSGANVLTF TGTGCCAGCATGGGGTTCTCTGGGGCCAACGTCCTGACTTTC
many TRBJ2-1 TRBV14 TRBD2 CASSQGLSSGGSEQFF TGTGCCAGCAGCCAAGGGTTGTCTAGCGGGGGGAGTGAGCAGTTCTTC
many TRBJ1-1 TRBV5-1 - CASSLVAGVMNTEAFF TGCGCCAGCAGCTTGGTGGCAGGGGTTATGAACACTGAAGCTTTCTTT